These 27 T cell receptor beta chains share one sample of origin, sequenced in a study of shared clonotypes between healthy human individuals. CD45RO-negative, CCR7-positively selected cells formed the naive CD8 fraction, excluding terminally differentiated effector memory CD45RA+ cells. Data came from immunoSEQ multiplex PCR; TCRdb stores just in-frame clones and leaves some out. The sample has millions of clones; just under 95% are singletons. The sequencing input was naive CD8+ T cells sorted from blood. The receptors shown here come from a man between 18 and 35 years old in good health.

This chain connects TRBV5-8 to TRBJ2-5, with D maybe TRBD2 (6 bases). The V end lost 4 bases, the J end lost 2 bases, and 15 bases lay between the germline ends. The CDR3 has 15 residues. From germline, CDR1 is SGHTS and CDR2 YDEGEE. The CDR3 bases are TGTGCCAGCAGCCCTCTCAGTGGGGGGCAAGAGACCCAGTACTTC. Translated: CASSPLSGGQETQYF.

This chain joins TRBV7-9 and TRBJ1-2, with 7 bases identical to TRBD1. This CDR3 contains 17 residues. Germline trimming cut 5 bases from V and 8 bases from J; bases unmatched to any gene: 20. The germline V gene has CDR1 SEHNR and CDR2 FQNEAQ (reference sequence). The CDR3 sequence is CASSHFGETDRAGGYTF. CDR3 coding DNA: TGTGCCAGCAGCCATTTCGGGGAAACTGACAGGGCGGGCGGCTACACCTTC.

This rearrangement joins TRBV7-6 to TRBJ2-7; perhaps TRBD1 as D (6 bases). This CDR3 has 15 residues. In germline, CDR1 is SGHVS, CDR2 FNYEAQ. The V end lost 6 bases, the J end lost 2 bases, and 17 bases lay between the germline ends. CDR3 loop: CASSRTVHSPYEQYF. DNA for the CDR3: TGTGCCAGCAGTCGGACAGTTCATTCCCCCTACGAGCAGTACTTC.

The V call is TRBV18, the J call TRBJ1-2; no clear D. CDR3 length: 12 residues. In germline, CDR1 is KGHSH, CDR2 LQKENI. The V and J ends lost 1 base and 5 bases respectively, with 5 bases between them. CDR3 bases: TGTGCCAGCTCACCACGCGGATATGGCTACACCTTC. Residues: CASSPRGYGYTF. The full variable domain, in which reference TRBV18 and TRBJ1-2 provide the parts outside the CDR3, is NAGVMQNPRHLVRRRGQEARLRCSPMKGHSHVYWYRQLPEEGLKFMVYLQKENIIDESGMPKERFSAEFPKEGPSILRIQQVVRGDSAAYFCASSPRGYGYTFGSGTRLTVV.

The chain links TRBV27 to TRBJ1-2; TRBD1 is a possible D gene (6 bases). Germline CDR1 reads MNHEY; CDR2 reads SMNVEV (reference sequence). This CDR3 contains 14 residues. V was shortened by 7 bases and J by 2 bases, with 14 bases between the two germline ends. The DNA of the CDR3 is TGTGCCAGCACCTCGTGGGGGGCAAACTATGGCTACACCTTC. As protein: CASTSWGANYGYTF.

Regarding this clone: This CDR3 is also generated by other DNA sequences in the sample. The chain joins TRBV27 to TRBJ1-2, with 7 bases identical to TRBD1. Germline values: CDR1 MNHEY, CDR2 SMNVEV (reference sequence). The CDR3 has 14 amino acids. With V trimmed by 0 bases and J by 2 bases, 0 bases remained unmatched. Here the CDR3 reads CASSLSTGNYGYTF. The CDR3 coding sequence is TGTGCCAGCAGTTTATCGACAGGGAACTATGGCTACACCTTC.

The gene calls are TRBV6-5 and TRBJ2-7, with TRBD2 matching over 12 bases. Trimming cost V 3 bases and J 6 bases; bases outside gene matches: 9. The germline gives CDR1 MNHEY, CDR2 SVGAGI. CDR3 length: 16 residues. Here the CDR3 reads CASSYYVGTSGSEQYF. The DNA of the CDR3 is TGTGCCAGCAGTTATTACGTCGGGACTAGCGGGTCCGAGCAGTACTTC.

V is TRBV2 and J is TRBJ2-7; perhaps D is TRBD1 or TRBD2 (5 bases each). CDR3 size: 12 residues. Trimming stripped 11 bases from V and 7 bases from J, with 18 bases between. In germline, CDR1 is SNHLY, CDR2 FYNNEI. Written as DNA, the CDR3 is TGTGCCCACGGCAAGGGGCGAGGGGAGCAGTACTTC. It yields the protein CAHGKGRGEQYF.

The rearrangement uses TRBV5-4 and TRBJ1-2, with TRBD1 as a possible D gene (6 bases). CDR3 size: 14 residues. The germline V gene encodes CDR1 SGHNT and CDR2 YYREEE (reference sequence). The V and J ends lost 5 bases and 4 bases respectively, with 15 bases between them. CDR3 loop: CASRLDRQSYGYTF. The CDR3, as DNA: TGTGCCAGCAGGCTGGACAGACAATCCTATGGCTACACCTTC.

This clone came up once. The V gene is TRBV4-1, the J gene TRBJ2-3; TRBD1 matches at 10 bases. This CDR3 region has 15 residues. Trimming at V came to 5 bases and at J to 9 bases, leaving 11 bases not matched to a gene. Germline V gives CDR1 MGHRA, CDR2 YSYEKL. The CDR3 sequence: CASSGVGQGPDTQYF. The CDR3 nucleotides read TGCGCCAGCAGCGGAGTGGGACAGGGGCCCGACACGCAGTATTTT.

The J gene is TRBJ2-5, the V gene TRBV7-9, with D possibly TRBD2 on 5 matching bases. V was clipped by 4 bases and J by 4 bases, with 19 bases between them. CDR1 is SEHNR, CDR2 FQNEAQ, per germline (reference sequence). The CDR3 length is 16 residues. The CDR3 region has the DNA TGTGCCAGCAGCTCACCTGGCTTAACCGAGGGAGAGACCCAGTACTTC. This sequence encodes CASSSPGLTEGETQYF.

The gene calls are TRBV7-2 and TRBJ2-7; D not resolved. V lost 5 bases and J lost 3, with 11 bases in between. Germline assignment: CDR1 SGHTA and CDR2 FQGNSA. The CDR3 sequence is 13 residues long. In DNA, the CDR3 is TGTGCCAGCAGCGATCGACCCTACTACGAGCAGTACTTC. It specifies CASSDRPYYEQYF.

This sequence joins TRBV29-1 and TRBJ2-1; 14 bases line up with TRBD2. Germline V gene lookup returns CDR1 SQVTM and CDR2 ANQGSEA. The V segment lost 0 bases and the J segment 4 bases; nucleotides outside the gene matches: 8. The CDR3 length is 18 residues. The CDR3 coding sequence is TGCAGCGTTGAAGAGCCGACTAGCGGGAGGGCATTATACAATGAGCAGTTCTTC. This sequence encodes CSVEEPTSGRALYNEQFF.

The chain has TRBV4-2 and TRBJ2-7; D unclear. The CDR3 is made up of 14 amino acids. The V end lost 6 bases, the J end lost 0 bases, and 12 bases lay between the germline ends. The germline V gene encodes CDR1 LGHNA and CDR2 YNFKEQ. CDR3 in DNA: TGTGCCAGCAGTCTGGACGACAACTCCTACGAGCAGTACTTC. Its translation: CASSLDDNSYEQYF.

J is TRBJ2-7 and V is TRBV10-2, with D unresolved. Germline V gene sequence: CDR1 WSHSY, CDR2 SAAADI. The CDR3 length is 10 residues. V gave up 3 bases and J gave up 7 bases, with 4 bases separating them. The CDR3 sequence: CASSDREQYF. The CDR3 DNA follows: TGCGCCAGCAGTGATAGGGAGCAGTACTTC.

The chain combines TRBV27 with TRBJ1-1; no definite D call. Per germline, CDR1 MNHEY and CDR2 SMNVEV (reference sequence). Trimming pared 10 bases from V and 5 bases from J, leaving 11 bases between. The CDR3 consists of 11 residues. The CDR3 region is CATESETEAFF. CDR3 DNA sequence: TGTGCCACGGAGTCGGAAACTGAAGCTTTCTTT.

The chain combines TRBV2 with TRBJ1-2; TRBD1 might be the D (6 bases). Trimming shortened V by 10 bases and J by 6 bases, and 15 bases separated the two germline ends. Germline V gives CDR1 SNHLY, CDR2 FYNNEI. The length of the CDR3 is 12 residues. The DNA of the CDR3 is TGTGCCACCCGAGGAGGGGGTCATGGCTACACCTTC. Its translation: CATRGGGHGYTF.

Notes on this clone: The identical CDR3 is also encoded by other nucleotide sequences in the sample. V gene TRBV19 combines with J gene TRBJ1-1, with D unresolved. Germline-derived CDR1 and CDR2 are LNHDA and SQIVND (reference sequence). V lost 1 base to trimming and J lost 4 bases, with 4 bases between them. The CDR3 totals 12 residues. CDR3 residues: CASSIGSTEAFF. The CDR3 region has the DNA TGTGCCAGTAGTATAGGGAGCACTGAAGCTTTCTTT.

The chain couples TRBV5-1 to TRBJ2-5; 11 positions agree with TRBD1. The length of the CDR3 is 16 residues. CDR1 SGHRS and CDR2 YFSETQ come from the germline V gene. The trim removed 0 bases at V and 4 bases at J, leaving 5 bases unmatched. The DNA of the CDR3 is TGCGCCAGCAGCTTGGAAGGACAGGGGGCTGGAGAGACCCAGTACTTC. It encodes CASSLEGQGAGETQYF.

V and J are TRBV27 and TRBJ2-5; TRBD2 matches 10 bases. Germline CDR1 reads MNHEY; CDR2 reads SMNVEV (reference sequence). V lost 6 bases, J lost 4 bases, and 17 bases stayed unmatched. The CDR3 length is 18 residues. CDR3 sequence (DNA): TGTGCCAGCAGCGGCGAAAGCGGGAGGGAATTCTTTCCAGAGACCCAGTACTTC. As protein: CASSGESGREFFPETQYF.

A single count supports this clone. This chain links TRBV7-9 with TRBJ2-2; D uncertain. CDR1 SEHNR and CDR2 FQNEAQ come from the germline V gene (reference sequence). CDR3 size: 15 residues. V was cut by 2 bases and J by 5 bases, with 12 bases left in between. CDR3 sequence: CASSLLSFLTGELFF. The CDR3 nucleotides read TGTGCCAGCAGCTTACTGTCCTTCCTTACCGGGGAGCTGTTTTTT.

The rearrangement joins TRBV6-5 to TRBJ2-7; no clear D. V gave up 2 bases and J gave up 7 bases, with 15 bases separating them. The germline V gene has CDR1 MNHEY and CDR2 SVGAGI. The CDR3 extends over 14 amino acids. The CDR3 sequence: CASSYSQALREQYF. The CDR3 DNA follows: TGTGCCAGCAGTTACAGTCAGGCCCTCCGTGAGCAGTACTTC.

The V call is TRBV6-5, the J call TRBJ1-4; a possible D gene is TRBD1 (6 bases). The CDR3 length is 15 residues. Per the germline V gene, CDR1 is MNHEY and CDR2 is SVGAGI. V was trimmed by 8 bases and J by 2 bases, leaving 15 bases between them. The CDR3 sequence is CASRQGGLTNEKLFF. CDR3 DNA sequence: TGTGCCAGCCGGCAAGGGGGGCTGACTAATGAAAAACTGTTTTTT.

The rearrangement uses TRBV9 and TRBJ1-4; TRBD1 matches 10 bases. The CDR3 runs 14 residues. V dropped 4 bases and J dropped 7; count of bases not matched to a gene: 4. Germline CDR1 reads SGDLS; CDR2 reads YYNGEE. This CDR3 reads CASSQGQGTEKLFF. CDR3 DNA sequence: TGTGCCAGCAGCCAGGGACAGGGGACTGAAAAACTGTTTTTT.

This chain uses TRBV4-1 with TRBJ1-6; D remains unclear. From germline, CDR1 is MGHRA and CDR2 YSYEKL. The CDR3 totals 14 residues. Between the trimmed V and J ends, which lost 3 bases and 8 bases, there was a span of 11 bases. As DNA, the CDR3 is TGCGCCAGCAGCCACCGCATTGGAGATTCACCCCTCCACTTT. Amino acids: CASSHRIGDSPLHF.

The J gene is TRBJ1-2, the V gene TRBV2; D is undetermined. This CDR3 is 13 amino acids long. V dropped 0 bases and J dropped 3 bases, with 5 bases sitting between them. Germline CDR1 reads SNHLY; CDR2 reads FYNNEI. This CDR3 reads CASSEANDYGYTF. CDR3 in DNA: TGTGCCAGCAGTGAAGCCAACGACTATGGCTACACCTTC.

This chain connects TRBV6-5 to TRBJ1-2, with D hard to call. Germline V gene data show CDR1 as MNHEY and CDR2 as SVGAGI. Trimming cost V 0 bases and J 4 bases, with 12 bases left between them. The CDR3 runs 15 residues. CDR3 amino acids: CASSYSGTDPYGYTF. DNA for the CDR3: TGTGCCAGCAGTTACTCGGGCACTGACCCCTATGGCTACACCTTC.